Following are 10 T cell receptor beta chains from one sample sequenced in a study of blood T cell repertoires in COVID-19. Assay used: immunoSEQ multiplex PCR; TCRdb lists only in-frame clones, some missing. The sample contains around 190,000 clones, roughly 86% of which appear only once. The sequencing input was PBMCs or T cells enriched from blood (not recorded which). Receptors were obtained from a woman aged 40 to 49 in a cohort exposed to, infected with or recovered from COVID-19 (not recorded which).

This sequence joins TRBV21-1 and TRBJ2-7; the table's D call TRBD1 went unverified against the DNA. TRBV21-1 is a recognized pseudogene. The CDR3 runs 14 residues. The CDR3 here is CASRPGQGPYEQYF. CDR3 DNA: TGTGCCAGCAGACCGGGACAGGGCCCCTACGAGCAGTACTTC.

This sequence joins TRBV30 and TRBJ1-5; 7 bases match TRBD1. V lost 2 bases to trimming and J lost 5 bases; unmatched junction nucleotides: 3. Germline values: CDR1 GTSNPN, CDR2 SVGIG (reference sequence). This CDR3 comprises 13 residues. CDR3 sequence reads: CAWSTGDYQPQHF. CDR3 in DNA: TGTGCCTGGAGTACAGGGGACTATCAGCCCCAGCATTTT.

V and J are TRBV25-1 and TRBJ2-2, with D possibly TRBD1 on 5 matching bases. This CDR3 region has 14 residues. Looked up from germline, CDR1 is MGHDK and CDR2 is SYGVNS. With 5 bases removed from V and 6 bases from J, the gap between germline ends came to 13 bases. CDR3 nucleotides: TGTGCCAGCAGTATAGACAGTTTATCCGGGGAGCTGTTTTTT. Translated: CASSIDSLSGELFF.

The rearrangement joins TRBV10-2 to TRBJ2-3, with TRBD2 matching 9 bases. The CDR3 has 15 residues. J lost 8 bases, V lost 2 bases, and 8 bases had no gene match. Germline V lookup: CDR1 WSHSY, CDR2 SAAADI. CDR3 sequence (DNA): TGCGCCAGCAGTGAGCGGGCGGGGGGGCGTGGTACGCAGTATTTT. Translation gives CASSERAGGRGTQYF.

The chain is built from TRBV2 and TRBJ2-1; a weak D match, TRBD2 (5 bases). Trimming shortened V by 3 bases and J by 3 bases, and 15 bases separated the two germline ends. Per germline, CDR1 SNHLY and CDR2 FYNNEI. The CDR3 loop spans 16 amino acids. CDR3 sequence: CASSDLKGLHYNEQFF. The CDR3 nucleotides are TGTGCCAGCAGTGATCTCAAAGGACTTCACTACAATGAGCAGTTCTTC.

The J gene is TRBJ1-2, the V gene TRBV7-9, with a tentative D call TRBD1 (5 bases). V was clipped by 1 base and J by 8 bases, with 11 bases between them. Germline CDR1 SEHNR, CDR2 FQNEAQ (reference sequence). The CDR3 consists of 13 residues. CDR3 sequence reads: CASSLESRGGYTF. CDR3 bases: TGTGCCAGCAGCTTAGAGTCTAGGGGAGGCTACACCTTC.

The chain has TRBV12-3 or TRBV12-4 and TRBJ2-2; no reliable D call. The CDR3 spans 12 residues. The V and J ends lost 1 base and 7 bases respectively, with 4 bases between them. This CDR3 is CASSLDYGELFF. Written as DNA, the CDR3 is TGTGCCAGCAGTTTAGATTACGGGGAGCTGTTTTTT.

The chain links TRBV7-9 to TRBJ1-3; TRBD1 matches at 8 bases. This CDR3 is built from 15 residues. CDR1 and CDR2 from the germline V gene are SEHNR and FQNEAQ (reference sequence). The V gene end was trimmed by 4 bases and the J gene end by 4 bases; junction bases not matched to a gene: 6. The DNA for the CDR3 is TGTGCCAGCAGCTCAGTAGGGACAGGAGGAAACACCATATATTTT. This sequence encodes CASSSVGTGGNTIYF.

The chain uses TRBV15 and TRBJ1-2; D uncertain. The ends were cut back, 1 base at V and 6 bases at J, with 9 bases in the middle. The length of the CDR3 is 13 residues. Germline CDR1 reads LNHNV; CDR2 reads YYDKDF (reference sequence). CDR3 amino acids: CATSRVSPDGYTF. CDR3 bases: TGTGCCACCAGCAGAGTGAGCCCGGATGGCTACACCTTC.

For the CDR3, the DNA is TGTGCCAGCTGGGGGCCCACTGACCTTGAAGCTTTCTTT. Translating it yields CASWGPTDLEAFF. The chain links TRBV28 to TRBJ1-1, with D maybe TRBD1 (6 bases). Germline CDR1 and CDR2: MDHEN and SYDVKM. This CDR3 region has 13 residues. V was pared by 8 bases and J by 7 bases, with 17 bases between.